Here is one T cell receptor (beta chain) with its context. The target of this receptor is not known. No much larger clone exists at a distance of one base, and base qualities are not known. This entry belongs to a study of blood T cell repertoires in COVID-19 (dated by TCRdb to the early 2020s). Some background on the complete study: Collaborator samples came from the United States, Italy and Spain and covered acute and convalescent phases of COVID-19. The samples were drawn from two sources: the first 160 participants of the ongoing ImmuneRACE study, and approximately 1,300 subjects contributed by 6 global collaborators. The repertoires were released in a freely available public database intended as a resource for research on the immune response to SARS-CoV-2. The material from the prospective study consisted of cDNA or gDNA derived from T cells, B-cell-depleted T cells, or PBMCs. Subjects who had been exposed to COVID-19, were actively infected with it, or had recovered from it provided the deeply sampled blood TCRbeta repertoires that made up the dataset. HLA class I and class II types, where available, came from metadata supplied by the sample provider rather than from assay-based typing. The sample metadata nearly always contained a de-identified subject ID, COVID-19 status, age in years and sex. What the research found in general, with its limitations: The quantity of clinical and demographic metadata differed by source and by participant and was supplied without curation.

TCRbeta CDR3 regions were amplified from genomic DNA using the immunoSEQ Assay, a bias-controlled multiplex PCR. Turning to the authors' computational methods: The number of nucleated cells in each sample was estimated by amplification of reference gene primers within the assay. To quantify the absolute abundance of each unique TCRbeta CDR3 rearrangement, sequence reads were collapsed and filtered. For each sample, productive Simpson clonality was calculated by taking the square root of Simpson's diversity index across productive rearrangements. TCRdb mirrors the immuneACCESS table, restricted to in-frame sequences. Some clones are absent from its copies; in checked studies, under half trace to an unresolved V gene, and the reason for the others is unknown. The DNA was the basis for D and trimming; V, J and clone size are from that table. The sample data list just over 650,000 clones, and 75% to 90% of these were observed just once. 0.2% to 0.3% of the sample lies in the top ten.

Each collaborating institution followed its own protocols to collect whole blood in K2EDTA tubes. For TCRbeta analysis, collaborator samples were shipped as frozen whole blood, as isolated PBMCs, or as DNA extracted from either sample type. The CDR3 runs 15 amino acids, cysteine and phenylalanine included. The DNA shown is the 45-base CDR3, in frame from base 1. Trimming takes 4 bases off V and 4 bases off J; junction bases not matched to a gene: 5. In the germline V gene, CDR1 corresponds to MGHRA and CDR2 to YSYEKL. Input material: peripheral blood. The receptor's source is a woman aged 18 to 35 with acute or convalescent COVID-19. The rearrangement combines TRBV4-1 with TRBJ2-1; 9 of the junction bases match TRBD2. The sequenced DNA: TGCGCCAGCAGCCCTTCTGCGGGGGGGTACAATGAGCAGTTCTTC. This gives the protein CASSPSAGGYNEQFF.